The following is a T cell receptor beta chain sequence with its context. The antigen is unknown. At one end the junction does not follow the germline gene, possibly because of a read error. This record comes from a study of tumor-infiltrating lymphocytes in primary liver carcinoma. Study-wide context: Lesions, classed as T1-T3 N0M0, spanned roughly 4.2 to 11 cm across. The study obtained roughly 3.65 to 7.5 million productive TCRbeta reads per sample, similar across tissue types. Overall study results and limits: Found in all five tumor regions were only about 7.5-24% of top clones.

Between roughly 17 and 33 mg of unsorted bulk tissue served as the source from which RNA and DNA were co-extracted. Tumors were each sampled at five separate regions. cDNA specific to TCR beta was made from approximately 500 ng of total RNA, with a constant-region primer employed for priming. Employing slightly modified ARM-PCR, three nested multiplex PCR rounds were run, and these gave rise to the TCR beta libraries. A C-beta reverse primer was combined with TRBV1-TRBV30 forward primers in the first two PCR rounds, and each round had 10 cycles. TCRdb reprocessed the multiplex PCR reads with MiXCR, giving one entry per CDR3 protein. The sample yields 50,000 or so distinct CDR3 sequences, 60% to 80% seen once. CDR3 length: 15 amino acids. The V gene's germline CDR1 is MDHEN and CDR2 SYDVKM.

Sequencing was done on a sample of liver tumor tissue from sampling region 5. Subset of the sample: tumor region T5, tumor centre. The rearrangement joins TRBV28 to TRBJ2-2, with 8 bases identical to TRBD1. This clonotype originated in a man aged 40-50 years with primary liver carcinoma and hepatitis B virus infection. In DNA, the CDR3 is TGTGCCAACAGTGCGAGGACAGGGAGGACCGGGGAGCTGTTGTTT. Protein sequence: CANSARTGRTGELLF.